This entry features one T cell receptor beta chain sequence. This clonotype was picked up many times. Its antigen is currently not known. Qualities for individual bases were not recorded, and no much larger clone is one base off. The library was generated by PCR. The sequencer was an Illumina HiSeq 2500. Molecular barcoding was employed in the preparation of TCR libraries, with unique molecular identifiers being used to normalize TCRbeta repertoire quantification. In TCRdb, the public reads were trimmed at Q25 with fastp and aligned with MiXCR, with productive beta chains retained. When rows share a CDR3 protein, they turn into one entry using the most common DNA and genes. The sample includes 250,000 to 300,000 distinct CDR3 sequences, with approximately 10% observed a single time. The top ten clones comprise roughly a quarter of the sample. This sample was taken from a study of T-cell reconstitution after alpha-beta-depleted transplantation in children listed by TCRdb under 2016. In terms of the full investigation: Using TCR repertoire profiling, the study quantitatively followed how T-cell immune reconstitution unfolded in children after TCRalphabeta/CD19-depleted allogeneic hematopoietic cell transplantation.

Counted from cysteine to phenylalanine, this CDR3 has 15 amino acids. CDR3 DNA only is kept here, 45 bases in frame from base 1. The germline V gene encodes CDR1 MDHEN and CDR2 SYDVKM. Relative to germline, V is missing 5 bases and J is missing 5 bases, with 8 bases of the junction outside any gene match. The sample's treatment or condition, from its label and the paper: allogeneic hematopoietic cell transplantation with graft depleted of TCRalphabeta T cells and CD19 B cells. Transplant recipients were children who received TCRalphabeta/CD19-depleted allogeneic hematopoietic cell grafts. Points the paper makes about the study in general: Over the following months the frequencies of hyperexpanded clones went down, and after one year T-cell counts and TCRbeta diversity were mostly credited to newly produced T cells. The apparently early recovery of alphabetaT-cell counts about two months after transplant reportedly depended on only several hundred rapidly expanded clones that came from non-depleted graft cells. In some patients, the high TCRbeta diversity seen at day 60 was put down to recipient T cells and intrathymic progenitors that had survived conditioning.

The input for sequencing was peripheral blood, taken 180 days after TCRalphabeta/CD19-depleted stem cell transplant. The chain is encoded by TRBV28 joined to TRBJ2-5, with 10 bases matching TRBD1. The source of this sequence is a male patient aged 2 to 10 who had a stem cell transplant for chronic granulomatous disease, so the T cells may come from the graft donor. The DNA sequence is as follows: TGTGCCAGCAGTGACCCGACAGGGGGCTATGAGACCCAGTACTTC. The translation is CASSDPTGGYETQYF.